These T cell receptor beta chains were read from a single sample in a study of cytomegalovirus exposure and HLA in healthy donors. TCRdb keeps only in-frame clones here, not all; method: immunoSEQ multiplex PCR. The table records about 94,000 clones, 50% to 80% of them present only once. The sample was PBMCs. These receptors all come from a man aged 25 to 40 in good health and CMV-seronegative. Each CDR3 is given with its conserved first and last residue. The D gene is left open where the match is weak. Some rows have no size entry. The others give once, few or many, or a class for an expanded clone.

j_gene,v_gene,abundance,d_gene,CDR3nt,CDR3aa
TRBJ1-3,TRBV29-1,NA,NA,TGCAGCGTAGCCGGGACACAAGAGAGCTCTGGAAACACCATATATTTT,CSVAGTQESSGNTIYF
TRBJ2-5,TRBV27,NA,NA,TGTGCCAGCAGTTCCCCTAGAATCCAGTACTTC,CASSSPRIQYF
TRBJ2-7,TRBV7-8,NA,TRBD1,TGTGCCAGCAGCTTAGGGGGGACAGGAGGGTCGACCGAGCAGTACTTC,CASSLGGTGGSTEQYF
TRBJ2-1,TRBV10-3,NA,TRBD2,TGTGCCATCAGTTCCCCCGCTAGACTAGCGAGCTCCTACAATGAGCAGTTCTTC,CAISSPARLASSYNEQFF
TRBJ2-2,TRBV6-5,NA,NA,TGTGCCGCCCGGAGGGGCTCTACGAACACCGGGGAGCTGTTTTTT,CAARRGSTNTGELFF
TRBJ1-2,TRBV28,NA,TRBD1,TGTGCCAGCAGTTTAAGACAGGGCCCCTATGGCTACACCTTC,CASSLRQGPYGYTF
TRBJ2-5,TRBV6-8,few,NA,TGTGCCAGCGGTAGGAGAGGCGGGCAAGAGACCCAGTACTTC,CASGRRGGQETQYF
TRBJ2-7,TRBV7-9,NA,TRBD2,TGTGCCAGCAGCTTAGCGGGTAGCGGGACCGCCCGGGGCGAGCAGTACTTC,CASSLAGSGTARGEQYF
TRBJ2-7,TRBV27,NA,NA,TGTGCCAGCAGTTTACTTCCAGCCTACGAGCAGTACTTC,CASSLLPAYEQYF
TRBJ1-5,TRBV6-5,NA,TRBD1,TGTGCCAGCAGTTACTCGAGGGCAGGGGGAGATCAGCCCCAGCATTTT,CASSYSRAGGDQPQHF
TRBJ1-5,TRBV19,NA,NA,TGTGCCAGTAGTCTTCAGGGATCAGGCAATCAGCCCCAGCATTTT,CASSLQGSGNQPQHF
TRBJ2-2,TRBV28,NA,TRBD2,TGTGCCACCTTTTCCGGGACTAGCGAGAGCACCGGGGAGCTGTTTTTT,CATFSGTSESTGELFF
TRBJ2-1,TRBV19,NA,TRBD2,TGTGCCAGTAGTACCTATAGCGGGATCGTGTACAATGAGCAGTTCTTC,CASSTYSGIVYNEQFF
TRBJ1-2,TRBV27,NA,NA,TGTGCCAGCAGTTTATCCGAGGGTAATTATGGCTACACCTTC,CASSLSEGNYGYTF
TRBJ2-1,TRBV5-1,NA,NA,TGCGCCAGCAGCTTGGGGACAGTCAATGAGCAGTTCTTC,CASSLGTVNEQFF
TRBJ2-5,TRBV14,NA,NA,TGTGCCAGCAGCCAAGAAAGGGGGACTACCCCAGAGACCCAGTACTTC,CASSQERGTTPETQYF
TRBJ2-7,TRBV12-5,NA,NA,TGTGCTAGTGGTTTGGCCCAGGGTTCCTACGAGCAGTACTTC,CASGLAQGSYEQYF
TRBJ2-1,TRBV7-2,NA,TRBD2,TGTGCCAGCAGCGCAGATCTAGCGGGGGACGGCAGCGATGAGCAGTTCTTC,CASSADLAGDGSDEQFF
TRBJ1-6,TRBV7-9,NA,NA,TGTGCCAGCAGCCCCGGCGGCCTAGGTTCACCCCTCCACTTT,CASSPGGLGSPLHF
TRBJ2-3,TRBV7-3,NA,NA,TGTGCCAGCAGCTCGTTTTCGGGTACGCAGTATTTT,CASSSFSGTQYF
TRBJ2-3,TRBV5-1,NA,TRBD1,TGCGCCAGCAGGGGACAGGTTGGACAAGATACGCAGTATTTT,CASRGQVGQDTQYF
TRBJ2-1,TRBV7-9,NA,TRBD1,TGTGCCAGCTTACACTCCGGGACAGGAATATACAATGAGCAGTTCTTC,CASLHSGTGIYNEQFF
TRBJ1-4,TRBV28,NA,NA,TGTGCCAGCAGTCGGGACACAGGGTTCGGACTGTTTTTT,CASSRDTGFGLFF
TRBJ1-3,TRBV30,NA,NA,TGTGCCTGGGGGGGGTCCACCATATATTTT,CAWGGSTIYF
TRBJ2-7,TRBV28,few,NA,TGTGCCAGCAGTGGTGGAGGGGCGATTTCTTCGGGCGAGCAGTACTTC,CASSGGGAISSGEQYF
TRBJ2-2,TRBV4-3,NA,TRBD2,TGCGCCAGCAGCCGGACTAGCGGGGGGGCCGGGGAGCTGTTTTTT,CASSRTSGGAGELFF
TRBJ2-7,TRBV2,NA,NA,TGTGCCAGCAAAACCGGGAATCCCACCGAGCAGTACTTC,CASKTGNPTEQYF
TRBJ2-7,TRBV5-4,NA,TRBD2,TGTGCCAGCAGCTCGGGACTAGCGGGAGGGGTGGGTGAGCAGTACTTC,CASSSGLAGGVGEQYF
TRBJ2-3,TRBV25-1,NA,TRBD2,TGTGCCAGCAGTGATCTTCGGACTAGCGGGAGCCCAGATACGCAGTATTTT,CASSDLRTSGSPDTQYF
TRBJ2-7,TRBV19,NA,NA,TGTGCCAGTAAAGGGGAAGGGACCTACGAGCAGTACTTC,CASKGEGTYEQYF